What follows describes a single T cell receptor beta chain. The target antigen is unknown. The junction differs from germline at one of its ends, possibly a read error. Built from TCR beta cDNA, the libraries had unique molecular identifiers in them. TCRdb re-called the PCR reads through MiXCR, storing one row per CDR3 protein. The sample has 350,000 to 500,000 distinct CDR3 sequences, about 40% seen once. The data originate from a study of post-analysis software for immune sequencing data. Study observations and caveats: For normalized Chao1 diversity, multiple sclerosis patients scored significantly lower than controls did. Pronounced co-clustering by F measure was evident among identically batched samples.

This TCR came from a girl aged 2-10 years with multiple sclerosis. Material for sequencing was blood.

The CDR3 protein is CASSQDPRRGEQYF. The CDR3 DNA is TGCGCCAGCAGTCAAGATCCCAGAAGGGGCGAGCAGTACTTC. The rearrangement uses TRBV4-3 and TRBJ2-4; D might be TRBD1 (5 bases). The DNA end is more similar to TRBJ2-7, so the J call may be wrong. CDR1 and CDR2 (germline): LGHNA, YSLEER. The CDR3 is 14 residues long.